A single sample is the source of the 23 T cell receptor beta chains below, sequenced in a study of T cells in Graves' hyperthyroidism and ophthalmopathy. Authors of the study amplified TCR beta CDR3 regions from RNA transcripts. HTBI primers were employed in a first-round RT-PCR of the TCR CDR3. MiXCR was run by TCRdb on the multiplex PCR reads, yielding one entry per CDR3 protein. This repertoire shows more than 500,000 distinct CDR3 sequences, approximately 14% found once; its top ten account for around 4.5%. The specimen sequenced was blood. These receptors were taken from a woman between 40 and 50 years old with Graves' ophthalmopathy.

This chain joins TRBV9 and TRBJ2-7, with 7 nucleotides matching TRBD1. The CDR3 runs 14 residues. Germline CDR1 SGDLS, CDR2 YYNGEE. Trimming cost V 3 bases and J 3 bases; bases outside gene matches: 6. The CDR3 DNA sequence: TGTGCCAGCAGCGCCGGGCAGGGGGTCTACGAGCAGTACTTC. Protein product: CASSAGQGVYEQYF. The full variable domain, in which reference TRBV9 and TRBJ2-7 provide the parts outside the CDR3, is DSGVTQTPKHLITATGQRVTLRCSPRSGDLSVYWYQQSLDQGLQFLIQYYNGEERAKGNILERFSAQQFPDLHSELNLSSLELGDSALYFCASSAGQGVYEQYFGPGTRLTVT.

This clonotype came up a few times. A much larger clone is a single base away; this may be a read error. This chain connects TRBV6-1 to TRBJ1-6, with D possibly TRBD1 on 5 matching bases. The CDR3 totals 12 residues. V dropped 6 bases and J dropped 8 bases, with 8 bases sitting between them. The germline gives CDR1 MNHNS, CDR2 SASEGT. CDR3 region: CASRRGDSPLHF. The CDR3 DNA follows: TGTGCCAGCAGACGGGGCGATTCACCCCTCCACTTT.

The chain uses TRBV6-1 and TRBJ2-5; D is undetermined. Between the trimmed V and J ends, which lost 2 bases and 5 bases, there was a span of 9 bases. This CDR3 has 13 amino acids. Germline loops: CDR1 MNHNS, CDR2 SASEGT. This CDR3 is CASSELARETQYF. The CDR3 DNA is TGTGCCAGCAGTGAACTCGCCCGGGAGACCCAGTACTTC.

The CDR3 DNA reads TGTGCCAGCAGCTTCCTGGACAGCCGGTGGTACTTC. This encodes CASSFLDSRWYF. The J gene is TRBJ2-7, the V gene TRBV5-5, with a weak D call TRBD1 (6 bases). CDR1 and CDR2 (germline): SGHKS, YYEKEE (reference sequence). V lost 2 bases to trimming and J lost 12 bases, with 15 bases between them. CDR3 length: 12 amino acids.

V is TRBV4-1 and J is TRBJ1-2; D gene unclear. The CDR3 is 15 residues long. CDR1 is MGHRA and CDR2 is YSYEKL in the germline V gene. Trimming stripped 0 bases from V and 5 bases from J, with 13 bases between. As DNA, the CDR3 is TGCGCCAGCAGCCAAGATCCGACTTACGGATATGGCTACACCTTC. It codes for CASSQDPTYGYGYTF.

V and J are TRBV12-3 or TRBV12-4 and TRBJ1-1; a weak D match, TRBD1 (5 bases). Trimming shortened V by 3 bases and J by 4 bases, and 15 bases separated the two germline ends. This CDR3 has 15 residues. CDR3 loop: CASSFLGVGGTEAFF. The CDR3 nucleotides are TGTGCCAGCAGTTTTCTGGGGGTTGGTGGCACTGAAGCTTTCTTT.

In regard to this clonotype: One end of the junction fails to match germline, which may point to a read error. This chain connects TRBV20-1 to TRBJ2-7; 8 bases map to TRBD1. Germline values: CDR1 DFQATT, CDR2 SNEGSKA (reference sequence). The CDR3 runs 13 residues. For the CDR3, the DNA is TGCAGTGCTAGAACGGGACAGGTCTACGAGCAGTGCTTC. This encodes CSARTGQVYEQCF.

This clonotype was seen a handful of times. V usage is TRBV24-1 and J usage is TRBJ2-1; TRBD2 aligns across 7 bases. CDR1 KGHDR and CDR2 SFDVKD come from the germline V gene. This CDR3 is built from 18 residues. V lost 7 bases, J lost 0 bases, and 14 bases stayed unmatched. Here the CDR3 reads CATSASAHGGGSYNEQFF. CDR3 nucleotide sequence: TGTGCCACCAGCGCGAGCGCACATGGGGGGGGCTCCTACAATGAGCAGTTCTTC.

This clonotype was observed a handful of times. The chain joins TRBV12-3 or TRBV12-4 to TRBJ1-1; D may be TRBD1 (6 bases). This CDR3 contains 14 residues. The V gene lost 3 bases and the J gene lost 10 bases, with 18 bases spanning the gap. The CDR3 sequence: CASSFLTGRSGAFF. The CDR3 DNA reads TGTGCCAGCAGTTTTCTGACAGGCCGGTCGGGAGCTTTCTTT.

There are many counts of this clonotype. CDR3 bases: TGTGCCAGCAGCTCGTCCCCAGCTAACCAGCCCCAGCATTTT. As protein: CASSSSPANQPQHF. The gene calls are TRBV7-2 and TRBJ1-5; D not certain. CDR3 size: 14 residues. The germline CDR1 and CDR2 sequences are SGHTA and FQGNSA. V dropped 4 bases and J dropped 7 bases, with 14 bases sitting between them. Looking up the rest from reference TRBV7-2 and TRBJ1-5 gives the full variable domain: GAGVSQSPSNKVTEKGKDVELRCDPISGHTALYWYRQSLGQGLEFLIYFQGNSAPDKSGLPSDRFSAERTGGSVSTLTIQRTQQEDSAVYLCASSSSPANQPQHFGDGTRLSIL.

V is TRBV11-2 and J is TRBJ1-6; D is undetermined. The V and J ends lost 3 bases and 8 bases respectively, with 14 bases between them. Germline V gives CDR1 SGHAT, CDR2 FQNNGV. The CDR3 loop spans 15 amino acids. In DNA form, the CDR3 reads TGTGCCAGCAGCTTGAGACAAATCGCTGATTCACCCCTCCACTTT. Translating gives CASSLRQIADSPLHF.

V is TRBV7-2 and J is TRBJ2-7; D uncertain. This CDR3 spans 16 amino acids. V shed 0 bases and J shed 7 bases, with 19 bases lying between them. The germline CDR1 and CDR2 sequences are SGHTA and FQGNSA. Here the CDR3 DNA reads TGTGCCAGCAGCTTAGCGCTTGGCCACCCAAAAAGGGAGCAGTACTTC. Translating it yields CASSLALGHPKREQYF.

The table lists this clonotype with many counts. This chain links TRBV5-6 with TRBJ1-2; possibly TRBD1 for D (5 bases). CDR1 SGHDT and CDR2 YYEEEE come from the germline V gene. Trimming removed 2 bases at V and 4 bases at J, with 12 bases between. The CDR3 totals 14 residues. DNA of the CDR3: TGTGCCAGCAGCTTCCGGGACGGCTTCTATGGCTACACCTTC. Translation gives CASSFRDGFYGYTF. The whole variable domain, remainder taken from reference TRBV5-6 and TRBJ1-2, is DAGVTQSPTHLIKTRGQQVTLRCSPKSGHDTVSWYQQALGQGPQFIFQYYEEEERQRGNFPDRFSGHQFPNYSSELNVNALLLGDSALYLCASSFRDGFYGYTFGSGTRLTVV.

The rearrangement uses TRBV18 and TRBJ2-7; no definite D call. V gave up 2 bases and J gave up 4 bases, with 6 bases separating them. Germline CDR1 and CDR2: KGHSH and LQKENI. The length of the CDR3 is 12 residues. In DNA form, the CDR3 reads TGTGCCAGCTCACCAGACATATACGAGCAGTACTTC. Translation gives CASSPDIYEQYF.

This clonotype was seen ten or more times. This chain uses TRBV28 with TRBJ1-2; 8 bases fit TRBD1. The CDR3 is 18 amino acids. The junction had 13 bases not matched to a gene; V was cut back by 3 bases and J by 1 base. Germline values: CDR1 MDHEN, CDR2 SYDVKM. This CDR3 reads CASSFAIPGQDRNYGYTF. DNA of the CDR3: TGTGCCAGCAGTTTTGCGATCCCGGGACAGGACCGTAACTATGGCTACACCTTC.

This chain connects TRBV4-1 to TRBJ2-7; 8 bases are shared with TRBD1. Trimming took 0 bases from V and 2 from J; bases not matched to a gene: 12. The V gene's germline CDR1 is MGHRA and CDR2 YSYEKL. This CDR3 contains 18 residues. The CDR3 spells CASSQEGGQASPTYEQYF. The DNA for the CDR3 is TGCGCCAGCAGCCAAGAGGGGGGACAGGCGTCGCCTACCTACGAGCAGTACTTC.

V is TRBV5-5 and J is TRBJ1-2; D not resolved. Deletions cut 0 bases from V and 3 bases from J, with 9 bases between. The CDR3 consists of 14 residues. Germline V lookup: CDR1 SGHKS, CDR2 YYEKEE (reference sequence). The chain's CDR3 is CASSLDGMDYGYTF. The CDR3 DNA follows: TGTGCCAGCAGCTTGGACGGGATGGACTATGGCTACACCTTC.

This clonotype came up many times. V is TRBV6-5 and J is TRBJ2-7, with 7 bases lining up with TRBD1. J was trimmed by 3 bases and V by 2 bases; bases with no gene match: 4. Germline lookup yields CDR1 MNHEY and CDR2 SVGAGI. CDR3 length: 14 amino acids. CDR3 region: CASSYRDSFYEQYF. The CDR3 DNA reads as TGTGCCAGCAGTTACAGGGACAGTTTCTACGAGCAGTACTTC.

This clonotype was counted ten times or more. The chain recombines TRBV11-2 with TRBJ2-7; 9 bases line up with TRBD2. The germline V gene encodes CDR1 SGHAT and CDR2 FQNNGV. CDR3 length: 17 residues. Germline trimming cut 6 bases from V and 0 bases from J; bases unmatched to any gene: 12. The CDR3 region is CASRRLPGTSHSYEQYF. Written as DNA, the CDR3 is TGTGCCAGCAGACGTCTCCCCGGGACTAGCCACTCCTACGAGCAGTACTTC.

This clonotype showed up many times. The rearrangement joins TRBV5-1 to TRBJ1-1, with 9 positions matching TRBD1. CDR1 and CDR2 from the germline V gene are SGHRS and YFSETQ. This CDR3 has 14 residues. The ends lost 5 bases at V and 1 base at J; junction bases unmatched: 3. The CDR3 is CASRQQGANTEAFF. The DNA of the CDR3 is TGCGCCAGCAGACAACAGGGGGCGAACACTGAAGCTTTCTTT.

This clonotype has only a few counts. The V call is TRBV6-1, the J call TRBJ2-4; D possibly matches TRBD1 or TRBD2 (6 bases each). Germline V gene data show CDR1 as MNHNS and CDR2 as SASEGT. V lost 5 bases, J lost 1 base, and 12 bases lay in between. This CDR3 spans 15 amino acids. The CDR3 reads CASSTQGRAKNIQYF. The CDR3 DNA is TGTGCCAGCAGTACGCAGGGGAGGGCCAAAAACATTCAGTACTTC.

This clonotype was found many times. This sequence joins TRBV7-2 and TRBJ2-5; D tentatively reads TRBD1 or TRBD2 (5 bases each). Germline V gene sequence: CDR1 SGHTA, CDR2 FQGNSA. This CDR3 has 14 amino acids. V was cut by 4 bases and J by 0 bases, with 9 bases left in between. The CDR3 region is CASSSGTYQETQYF. The DNA for the CDR3 is TGTGCCAGCAGCTCCGGGACGTACCAAGAGACCCAGTACTTC.

In its sample, this clonotype was seen many times. The V call is TRBV2, the J call TRBJ2-7, with 7 bases matching TRBD1. Germline CDR1 is SNHLY and CDR2 is FYNNEI. The CDR3 spans 14 residues. With 4 bases clipped from V and 3 bases from J, the junction kept 6 bases outside the gene matches. In DNA form, the CDR3 reads TGTGCCAGCAGTGTTAACAGGGGAAGCTACGAGCAGTACTTC. Encoded protein: CASSVNRGSYEQYF.